The 32 T cell receptor beta chains below were found in one sample sequenced in a study of T-cell memory formation after mild COVID-19. TCRdb redid the calling of the 5' RACE reads with MiXCR, one entry per CDR3 protein. The sample includes some 600,000 distinct CDR3 sequences, roughly 17% of them seen just once. What was sequenced was PBMCs or a T cell subset sorted from them (not recorded which). The receptors stem from an adult woman who had mild COVID-19 (a few samples of this study predate the infection). Cell type and time point are not known.

This clonotype was observed a few times. The chain joins TRBV7-2 to TRBJ2-5; weak D call: TRBD1 (5 bases). In germline, CDR1 is SGHTA, CDR2 FQGNSA. The CDR3 has 14 residues. V lost 5 bases and J 5 bases, leaving 15 bases between the germline ends. The CDR3 is CASSQRQFRETQYF. As DNA, the CDR3 is TGTGCCAGCAGCCAAAGACAGTTCCGGGAGACCCAGTACTTC.

The chain couples TRBV7-3 to TRBJ1-2; TRBD1 might be the D (5 bases). Trimming cost V 5 bases and J 7 bases, with 14 bases left between them. The germline CDR1 and CDR2 sequences are SGHTA and FQGTGA. This CDR3 is 13 amino acids long. The CDR3 region has the DNA TGTGCCAGCAGCCCAATGGGGGTTTCTGGCTACACCTTC. Translation gives CASSPMGVSGYTF.

A few counts support this clonotype. This chain joins TRBV6-5 and TRBJ1-5; 8 bases match TRBD1. V gave up 5 bases and J gave up 5 bases; unmatched junction bases: 5. This CDR3 is 14 amino acids long. Germline lookup yields CDR1 MNHEY and CDR2 SVGAGI. The CDR3 spells CASSQDRGDQPQHF. The CDR3 DNA follows: TGTGCCAGCAGTCAAGACAGGGGCGATCAGCCCCAGCATTTT.

The J gene is TRBJ2-5, the V gene TRBV7-2, with TRBD1 matching 9 bases. V shed 4 bases, J shed 4 bases, and the junction held 7 bases outside the gene matches. Germline CDR1 SGHTA, CDR2 FQGNSA. The CDR3 contains 15 residues. The CDR3 loop is CASSSPGTGLETQYF. For the CDR3, the DNA is TGTGCCAGCAGCTCACCCGGGACAGGGCTAGAGACCCAGTACTTC. Full variable domain (remainder filled in from reference TRBV7-2 and TRBJ2-5): GAGVSQSPSNKVTEKGKDVELRCDPISGHTALYWYRQSLGQGLEFLIYFQGNSAPDKSGLPSDRFSAERTGGSVSTLTIQRTQQEDSAVYLCASSSPGTGLETQYFGPGTRLLVL.

This clonotype was counted only a few times. The V and J genes are TRBV27 and TRBJ1-6; D gene unclear. The CDR3 has 13 amino acids. Germline V gene sequence: CDR1 MNHEY, CDR2 SMNVEV (reference sequence). V lost 2 bases to trimming and J lost 10 bases, with 9 bases between them. Written as DNA, the CDR3 is TGTGCCAGCAGTTTAATTCAGGAGTCACCCCTCCACTTT. This codes for CASSLIQESPLHF.

There are a few counts of this clonotype. The rearrangement uses TRBV12-3 or TRBV12-4 and TRBJ2-5, with TRBD2 matching over 7 bases. With 5 bases clipped from V and 5 bases from J, the junction kept 14 bases outside the gene matches. The CDR3 extends over 16 amino acids. CDR3 amino acids: CASSLPQAGVGETQYF. DNA for the CDR3: TGTGCCAGCAGTCTCCCCCAGGCGGGAGTAGGGGAGACCCAGTACTTC.

In its sample, this clonotype was seen many times. CDR3 in amino acids: CASSLQGRTEAFF. In DNA form, the CDR3 reads TGTGCCAGCAGTTTACAGGGAAGGACTGAAGCTTTCTTT. The chain carries TRBV27 and TRBJ1-1; perhaps TRBD1 as D (5 bases). V was shortened by 2 bases and J by 5 bases, with 9 bases between the two germline ends. CDR1 is MNHEY and CDR2 is SMNVEV in the germline V gene (reference sequence). This CDR3 comprises 13 residues.

V usage is TRBV7-9 and J usage is TRBJ2-2; no clear D. V lost 5 bases, J lost 1 base, and 14 bases lay in between. Looked up from germline, CDR1 is SEHNR and CDR2 is FQNEAQ (reference sequence). The CDR3 is 16 residues long. CDR3 in amino acids: CASSLGIALNTGELFF. CDR3 DNA: TGTGCCAGCAGCCTAGGGATCGCATTGAACACCGGGGAGCTGTTTTTT. Looking up the rest from reference TRBV7-9 and TRBJ2-2 gives the full variable domain: DTGVSQNPRHKITKRGQNVTFRCDPISEHNRLYWYRQTLGQGPEFLTYFQNEAQLEKSRLLSDRFSAERPKGSFSTLEIQRTEQGDSAMYLCASSLGIALNTGELFFGEGSRLTVL.

A few counts support this clonotype. This chain connects TRBV6-1 to TRBJ1-6; D gene ambiguous. Germline V gene lookup returns CDR1 MNHNS and CDR2 SASEGT. This CDR3 region has 15 residues. The ends were cut back, 2 bases at V and 10 bases at J, with 15 bases in the middle. The CDR3 spells CASSEQTRPRSPLHF. The DNA for the CDR3 is TGTGCCAGCAGTGAACAGACAAGACCGAGGTCACCCCTCCACTTT.

In this sample, this clonotype turned up a few times. This chain's CDR3 is CSTHRGTNTEAFF. The CDR3 bases are TGCAGCACCCACAGGGGGACGAACACTGAAGCTTTCTTT. V and J are TRBV29-1 and TRBJ1-1; 8 nucleotides agree with TRBD1. Per the germline V gene, CDR1 is SQVTM and CDR2 is ANQGSEA. CDR3 length: 13 residues. V shed 8 bases and J 1 base; nucleotides not matched to a gene: 6.

Only a few counts were recorded for this clonotype. The V call is TRBV5-1, the J call TRBJ1-5, with D perhaps matching TRBD1 (5 bases). The CDR3 spans 15 residues. Trimming cost V 3 bases and J 10 bases, with 20 bases left between them. Per the germline V gene, CDR1 is SGHRS and CDR2 is YFSETQ. CDR3 loop: CASSSGYGGISPQHF. The CDR3 bases are TGCGCCAGCAGCTCCGGGTATGGGGGGATCAGCCCCCAGCATTTT.

The chain links TRBV20-1 to TRBJ1-1; maybe TRBD1 (6 bases). Germline loops: CDR1 DFQATT, CDR2 SNEGSKA (reference sequence). Trimming cost V 6 bases and J 10 bases, with 12 bases left between them. There are 10 residues in the CDR3. The CDR3 spells CSAVRTVAFF. CDR3 DNA sequence: TGCAGTGCGGTAAGGACAGTAGCTTTCTTT.

This clonotype was seen only a few times. The chain carries TRBV7-9 and TRBJ1-3; D unclear. Looked up from germline, CDR1 is SEHNR and CDR2 is FQNEAQ (reference sequence). V lost 1 base, J lost 0 bases, and 7 bases lay in between. This CDR3 is built from 15 residues. This chain's CDR3 is CASSLGHPSGNTIYF. Written as DNA, the CDR3 is TGTGCCAGCAGCTTAGGACATCCCTCTGGAAACACCATATATTTT.

This clonotype was seen a handful of times. The DNA for the CDR3 is TGCGCCAGCAGCCGCCCAGGGGAAACAGATACGCAGTATTTT. Its translation: CASSRPGETDTQYF. The rearrangement uses TRBV5-1 and TRBJ2-3, with a weak D call TRBD1 (6 bases). V was pared by 4 bases and J by 3 bases, with 12 bases between. CDR3 length: 14 amino acids. Germline loops: CDR1 SGHRS, CDR2 YFSETQ.

The chain is built from TRBV29-1 and TRBJ1-2, with 9 nucleotides matching TRBD1. Trimming removed 6 bases from V and 4 bases from J; junction bases left unmatched: 12. CDR1 SQVTM and CDR2 ANQGSEA come from the germline V gene. The CDR3 runs 15 residues. CDR3 loop: CSVAGTGTGGYGYTF. In DNA form, the CDR3 reads TGCAGCGTGGCCGGGACAGGGACAGGCGGCTATGGCTACACCTTC.

V and J are TRBV5-1 and TRBJ2-1, with 9 bases identical to TRBD2. CDR1 is SGHRS and CDR2 is YFSETQ in the germline V gene. The CDR3 contains 16 residues. The V and J ends lost 5 bases and 4 bases, in that order; junction bases with no gene match: 10. CDR3 residues: CASRGKIAGAYNEQFF. In DNA, the CDR3 is TGCGCCAGCAGGGGTAAGATAGCGGGGGCTTACAATGAGCAGTTCTTC. The full variable domain, in which reference TRBV5-1 and TRBJ2-1 provide the parts outside the CDR3, is KAGVTQTPRYLIKTRGQQVTLSCSPISGHRSVSWYQQTPGQGLQFLFEYFSETQRNKGNFPGRFSGRQFSNSRSEMNVSTLELGDSALYLCASRGKIAGAYNEQFFGPGTRLTVL.

CDR3 coding DNA: TGTGCCAGCAGCTCCTCTAGCGGGGGGGCCTTCTTCGAGACCCAGTACTTC. This translates into CASSSSSGGAFFETQYF. The J gene is TRBJ2-5, the V gene TRBV7-9; the match to TRBD2 covers 12 bases. Germline CDR1 SEHNR, CDR2 FQNEAQ (reference sequence). The CDR3 extends over 17 amino acids. V gave up 4 bases and J gave up 5 bases; unmatched junction bases: 11.

As concerns this clonotype: One junction end disagrees with the germline gene, perhaps due to a read error. The chain is built from TRBV2 and TRBJ1-4; D may be TRBD1 (5 bases). From germline, CDR1 is SNHLY and CDR2 FYNNEI. The CDR3 is 14 residues long. In DNA form, the CDR3 reads TGTGCCAGCAGTGAGGCGCGAGTGGGGGGGAAGGCCTCTTTT. Translating it yields CASSEARVGGKASF.

J is TRBJ2-1 and V is TRBV19, with a weak D call TRBD2 (6 bases). The CDR3 runs to 15 residues. Germline V CDR1 and CDR2: LNHDA, SQIVND (reference sequence). V was cut by 1 base and J by 3 bases, with 10 bases left in between. The CDR3 nucleotides are TGTGCCAGTAGTATAGCGAGCGGGCTCTACAATGAGCAGTTCTTC. The encoded protein is CASSIASGLYNEQFF.

This chain uses TRBV10-3 with TRBJ1-1; D gene ambiguous. V was clipped by 3 bases and J by 3 bases, with 14 bases between them. There are 15 residues in the CDR3. The V gene's germline CDR1 is ENHRY and CDR2 SYGVKD. CDR3: CAISDLGVGDTEAFF. CDR3 coding DNA: TGTGCCATCAGTGATTTGGGAGTCGGGGACACTGAAGCTTTCTTT.

In its sample, this clonotype was seen many times. The junction departs from germline at one end; a sequencing error may be responsible. This CDR3 reads CASSLEGTGGRSGVF. CDR3 DNA: TGTGCCAGCAGCTTAGAGGGGACTGGGGGCAGGAGTGGAGTCTTC. V gene TRBV7-2 combines with J gene TRBJ2-1; possibly TRBD1 or TRBD2 for D (6 bases each). Germline V lookup: CDR1 SGHTA, CDR2 FQGNSA. This CDR3 is 15 amino acids long.

The rearrangement links TRBV2 to TRBJ2-3; no clear D. V was pared by 4 bases and J by 0 bases, with 11 bases between. This CDR3 spans 15 amino acids. In germline, CDR1 is SNHLY, CDR2 FYNNEI. The CDR3 DNA reads TGTGCCAGCAGTGTTTCGGTATATAGCACAGATACGCAGTATTTT. Translated, it gives CASSVSVYSTDTQYF.

V and J are TRBV27 and TRBJ1-2; 8 nucleotides align to TRBD1. V shed 5 bases and J 4 bases; nucleotides not matched to a gene: 15. CDR1 and CDR2 (germline): MNHEY, SMNVEV (reference sequence). The CDR3 is made up of 17 amino acids. CDR3: CASSPGQGWVQGYGYTF. The DNA of the CDR3 is TGTGCCAGCAGTCCCGGACAGGGATGGGTTCAGGGCTATGGCTACACCTTC.

The chain uses TRBV11-2 and TRBJ2-7, with a tentative D call TRBD1 (7 bases). From germline, CDR1 is SGHAT and CDR2 FQNNGV. The V end was cut by 7 bases, the J end by 1 base, with 20 bases between. This CDR3 spans 16 amino acids. The CDR3 sequence: CASKPSEGAESYEQYF. The CDR3 DNA sequence: TGTGCCAGCAAGCCCTCGGAGGGGGCGGAATCCTACGAGCAGTACTTC. Using reference TRBV11-2 and TRBJ2-7 for the parts outside the CDR3, the full variable domain is EAGVAQSPRYKIIEKRQSVAFWCNPISGHATLYWYQQILGQGPKLLIQFQNNGVVDDSQLPKDRFSAERLKGVDSTLKIQPAKLEDSAVYLCASKPSEGAESYEQYFGPGTRLTVT.

The genes are TRBV4-3 and TRBJ2-5; D may be TRBD2 (6 bases). CDR3 length: 15 amino acids. V dropped 1 base and J dropped 5 bases, with 14 bases sitting between them. Germline CDR1 LGHNA, CDR2 YSLEER. CDR3 in amino acids: CASSQVGLPGETQYF. Here the CDR3 DNA reads TGCGCCAGCAGCCAAGTGGGACTCCCGGGGGAGACCCAGTACTTC.

This clonotype was counted a few times. The genes are TRBV5-1 and TRBJ1-2; no definite D call. In germline, CDR1 is SGHRS, CDR2 YFSETQ. Deletions cut 4 bases from V and 5 bases from J, with 15 bases between. CDR3 length equals 14 residues. CDR3 protein: CASSGDVAVYGYTF. In DNA, the CDR3 is TGCGCCAGCAGCGGCGATGTGGCAGTTTATGGCTACACCTTC. The full variable domain, completed using reference TRBV5-1 and TRBJ1-2, is KAGVTQTPRYLIKTRGQQVTLSCSPISGHRSVSWYQQTPGQGLQFLFEYFSETQRNKGNFPGRFSGRQFSNSRSEMNVSTLELGDSALYLCASSGDVAVYGYTFGSGTRLTVV.

This clonotype occurred a few times. The V and J genes are TRBV6-5 and TRBJ1-4; D is undetermined. CDR1 is MNHEY, CDR2 SVGAGI, per germline. V gave up 8 bases and J gave up 4 bases, with 11 bases separating them. This CDR3 is built from 13 residues. CDR3 residues: CASGRQVNEKLFF. CDR3 coding DNA: TGTGCCAGCGGGCGCCAGGTTAATGAAAAACTGTTTTTT.

This clonotype was recorded a few times. V and J are TRBV4-1 and TRBJ2-5; no firm D call. CDR3 length: 14 residues. V dropped 0 bases and J dropped 3 bases, with 8 bases sitting between them. Germline V gene lookup returns CDR1 MGHRA and CDR2 YSYEKL. The CDR3 bases are TGCGCCAGCAGCCAAGATTTGGTGAAAGAGACCCAGTACTTC. As protein: CASSQDLVKETQYF.

The sample holds one count of this clonotype. The rearrangement joins TRBV11-2 to TRBJ1-3; D remains ambiguous. The CDR3 has 16 residues. Per the germline V gene, CDR1 is SGHAT and CDR2 is FQNNGV. The V gene lost 6 bases and the J gene lost 0 bases, with 15 bases spanning the gap. The CDR3 nucleotides are TGTGCCAGCAGAGGATGGGAGCCAAGCTCTGGAAACACCATATATTTT. This encodes CASRGWEPSSGNTIYF.

This chain connects TRBV28 to TRBJ1-5; weak D call: TRBD1 (5 bases). The CDR3 extends over 14 amino acids. The V gene lost 7 bases and the J gene lost 7 bases, with 17 bases spanning the gap. Germline values: CDR1 MDHEN, CDR2 SYDVKM. The CDR3: CASTLTTDFQPQHF. CDR3 in DNA: TGTGCCAGCACCCTTACGACAGATTTCCAGCCCCAGCATTTT.

This clonotype came up a few times. This chain uses TRBV12-3 or TRBV12-4 with TRBJ2-6, with 9 bases aligning to TRBD1. V was clipped by 5 bases and J by 10 bases; unmatched bases: 6. The CDR3 is 14 amino acids. The CDR3 DNA reads as TGTGCCAGCAGTCCCCCGACAGGGGGAAACGTCCTGACTTTC. Its translation: CASSPPTGGNVLTF.

The chain carries TRBV14 and TRBJ1-2, with 7 bases aligning to TRBD1. Looked up from germline, CDR1 is SGHDN and CDR2 is FVKESK. CDR3 length: 16 amino acids. V trimming: 2 bases; J trimming: 3 bases; junction bases outside the gene matches: 9. DNA of the CDR3: TGTGCCAGCAGCCAAAGGGACAGCCCAAAATACTATGGCTACACCTTC. Translated, it gives CASSQRDSPKYYGYTF.